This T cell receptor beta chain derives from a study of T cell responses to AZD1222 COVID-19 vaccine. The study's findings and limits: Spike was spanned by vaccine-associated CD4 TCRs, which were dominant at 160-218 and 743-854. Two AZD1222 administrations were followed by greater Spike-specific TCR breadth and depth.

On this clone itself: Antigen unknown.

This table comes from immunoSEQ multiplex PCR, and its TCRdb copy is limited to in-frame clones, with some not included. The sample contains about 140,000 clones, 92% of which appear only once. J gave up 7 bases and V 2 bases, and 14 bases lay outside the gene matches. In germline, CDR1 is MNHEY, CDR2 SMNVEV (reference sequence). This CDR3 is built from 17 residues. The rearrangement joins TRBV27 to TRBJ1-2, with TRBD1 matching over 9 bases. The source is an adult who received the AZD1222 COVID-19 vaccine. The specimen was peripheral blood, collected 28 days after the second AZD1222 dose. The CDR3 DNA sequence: TGTGCCAGCAGTTTAGGACAGGGGAGTCTTTTTATCGGTGGCTACACCTTC. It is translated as CASSLGQGSLFIGGYTF.